These 28 T cell receptor beta chains came from one sample sequenced in a study of CD8+ T cells in alopecia areata. Treatment meaning: oral pan-JAK inhibitor, 5-10 mg twice daily. Isolated RNA was reverse transcribed into cDNA used as the sequencing template. Repertoires were generated with immunoSEQ multiplex PCR, while TCRdb's copy carries only in-frame clones and drops some. Among about 190,000 clones listed, approximately 56% were seen once. The material was CD4+ T cells sorted from blood, obtained at week 4, from a patient treated with tofacitinib. All receptors come from a human donor with alopecia areata.

CDR3: CAWSPGQGWNTEAFF. As DNA, the CDR3 is TGTGCCTGGAGTCCCGGACAGGGATGGAACACTGAAGCTTTCTTT. The chain joins TRBV30 to TRBJ1-1; 8 nucleotides match TRBD1. The CDR3 is 15 residues long. Germline V gives CDR1 GTSNPN, CDR2 SVGIG (reference sequence). J was trimmed by 1 base and V by 2 bases; bases with no gene match: 6.

In DNA form, the CDR3 reads TGCGCCAGCAGCACTCAGGTATCTGGGGCCAACGTCCTGACTTTC. It codes for CASSTQVSGANVLTF. The J gene is TRBJ2-6, the V gene TRBV5-1, with D unresolved. The V gene lost 4 bases and the J gene lost 1 base, with 9 bases spanning the gap. Germline assignment: CDR1 SGHRS and CDR2 YFSETQ. The CDR3 has 15 residues.

This rearrangement joins TRBV15 to TRBJ1-4; D uncertain. Looked up from germline, CDR1 is LNHNV and CDR2 is YYDKDF (reference sequence). CDR3 length: 13 residues. Trimming removed 8 bases from V and 8 bases from J, with 15 bases in between. In DNA, the CDR3 is TGTGCCACCTCCCCGAGACCGGGGGAAAAACTGTTTTTT. Residues: CATSPRPGEKLFF.

The chain combines TRBV9 with TRBJ2-3; 9 bases are shared with TRBD1. Germline V CDR1 and CDR2: SGDLS, YYNGEE. The CDR3 is made up of 18 amino acids. V trimming: 2 bases; J trimming: 1 base; junction bases outside the gene matches: 11. The CDR3, as DNA: TGTGCCAGCAGCGTCCGGACAGGGGCTGGGTCAGGCACAGATACGCAGTATTTT. Translation gives CASSVRTGAGSGTDTQYF. Using reference TRBV9 and TRBJ2-3 for the parts outside the CDR3, the full variable domain is DSGVTQTPKHLITATGQRVTLRCSPRSGDLSVYWYQQSLDQGLQFLIQYYNGEERAKGNILERFSAQQFPDLHSELNLSSLELGDSALYFCASSVRTGAGSGTDTQYFGPGTRLTVL.

This clone was counted a few times. The chain uses TRBV10-3 and TRBJ2-7, with D possibly called TRBD1 or TRBD2 (5 bases each). The CDR3 sequence is 14 residues long. Per the germline V gene, CDR1 is ENHRY and CDR2 is SYGVKD. V was pared by 1 base and J by 3 bases, with 10 bases between. CDR3 DNA: TGTGCCATCAGTGAGTTCCGGGACGGCTACGAGCAGTACTTC. This gives the protein CAISEFRDGYEQYF.

This clone was observed a handful of times. This chain links TRBV29-1 with TRBJ2-7, with 16 bases that match TRBD2. The trim removed 4 bases at V and 4 bases at J, leaving 7 bases unmatched. The CDR3 is 16 amino acids. Germline assignment: CDR1 SQVTM and CDR2 ANQGSEA. The CDR3 nucleotides are TGCAGCGTTGGTGGGACTAGCGGGAGGGGATCATACGAGCAGTACTTC. Translated: CSVGGTSGRGSYEQYF.

The chain joins TRBV18 to TRBJ2-1; 7 nucleotides agree with TRBD2. Germline loops: CDR1 KGHSH, CDR2 LQKENI. V lost 6 bases, J lost 7 bases, and 3 bases stayed unmatched. CDR3 length equals 12 residues. The CDR3 DNA reads as TGTGCCAGCTCCGATAGCGGGAATGAGCAGTTCTTC. The encoded protein is CASSDSGNEQFF. Full variable domain (remainder filled in from reference TRBV18 and TRBJ2-1): NAGVMQNPRHLVRRRGQEARLRCSPMKGHSHVYWYRQLPEEGLKFMVYLQKENIIDESGMPKERFSAEFPKEGPSILRIQQVVRGDSAAYFCASSDSGNEQFFGPGTRLTVL.

This rearrangement joins TRBV4-1 to TRBJ2-7; TRBD2 aligns across 12 bases. The CDR3 consists of 17 residues. CDR1 and CDR2 (germline): MGHRA, YSYEKL. The V and J ends lost 0 bases and 4 bases, in that order; junction bases with no gene match: 7. The CDR3 sequence is CASSQDATSGSIYEQYF. The DNA of the CDR3 is TGCGCCAGCAGCCAAGATGCGACTAGCGGGAGTATTTACGAGCAGTACTTC.

CDR3 nucleotide sequence: TGTGCCAGCAGCAACTCTGGTGGGAAAGTTGGCTACGAGCAGTACTTC. Amino acids: CASSNSGGKVGYEQYF. The rearrangement joins TRBV28 to TRBJ2-7; D is undetermined. This CDR3 has 16 amino acids. Trimming removed 6 bases from V and 3 bases from J, with 21 bases in between. Germline V CDR1 and CDR2: MDHEN, SYDVKM.

The chain recombines TRBV9 with TRBJ2-7; TRBD1 aligns across 7 bases. The ends lost 6 bases at V and 4 bases at J; junction bases unmatched: 13. Germline V lookup: CDR1 SGDLS, CDR2 YYNGEE. The CDR3 has 15 residues. This chain's CDR3 is CASTAGQAEGYEQYF. The CDR3 DNA follows: TGTGCCAGCACCGCCGGACAGGCGGAAGGGTACGAGCAGTACTTC.

The chain uses TRBV2 and TRBJ2-5, with no clear D. Per germline, CDR1 SNHLY and CDR2 FYNNEI. The ends were cut back, 4 bases at V and 4 bases at J, with 7 bases in the middle. This CDR3 region has 12 residues. CDR3 in amino acids: CASSANRETQYF. CDR3 DNA sequence: TGTGCCAGCAGTGCAAACAGAGAGACCCAGTACTTC.

The chain uses TRBV25-1 and TRBJ2-1; 8 positions match TRBD2. This CDR3 is 16 amino acids long. CDR1 and CDR2 (germline): MGHDK, SYGVNS. V lost 1 base, J lost 5 bases, and 7 bases stayed unmatched. CDR3 in amino acids: CASSESLSGVNNEQFF. CDR3 nucleotides: TGTGCCAGCAGTGAATCCCTTAGCGGGGTAAACAATGAGCAGTTCTTC.

CDR3 bases: TGCAGCGTAGCTACAGGACGTGGCTACACCTTC. Translation gives CSVATGRGYTF. The genes are TRBV29-1 and TRBJ1-2, with a possible D match to TRBD1 (5 bases). Looked up from germline, CDR1 is SQVTM and CDR2 is ANQGSEA. There are 11 residues in the CDR3. Trimming took 6 bases from V and 7 from J, leaving 12 bases between them.

J is TRBJ1-3 and V is TRBV29-1; D gene uncertain. V lost 7 bases, J lost 0 bases, and 13 bases lay in between. The CDR3 covers 14 residues. Germline V gives CDR1 SQVTM, CDR2 ANQGSEA. The DNA of the CDR3 is TGCAGCGGGTTGGGCGGAAGCTCTGGAAACACCATATATTTT. Its translation: CSGLGGSSGNTIYF.

This clone was seen only a few times. In this CDR3 the conserved last residue, phenylalanine or tryptophan, is missing, so a read error is likely. The DNA is omitted, as the CDR3 cannot be located on it reliably, and the CDR3 follows TCRdb's listing. The rearrangement uses TRBV5-8 and TRBJ1-5; the DNA was not used to check the table's D call, TRBD1. The CDR3 sequence runs 14 residues, both termini included. Per the germline V gene, CDR1 is SGHTS and CDR2 is YDEGEE. CDR3 protein: CASSLRHPGWPQGV.

This chain uses TRBV30 with TRBJ1-2, with 9 positions matching TRBD1. In germline, CDR1 is GTSNPN, CDR2 SVGIG (reference sequence). The CDR3 has 13 amino acids. V lost 8 bases, J lost 3 bases, and 7 bases stayed unmatched. The CDR3 DNA reads TGTGCCGCTACAGGGGGCGCTCACTATGGCTACACCTTC. The encoded protein is CAATGGAHYGYTF.

This clone was recorded only once. This sequence joins TRBV30 and TRBJ1-5; weak D call: TRBD1 (5 bases). The CDR3 totals 15 residues. Trimming took off 1 base at V and 2 bases at J, with 12 bases between the two ends. The germline CDR1 and CDR2 sequences are GTSNPN and SVGIG (reference sequence). Written as DNA, the CDR3 is TGTGCCTGGAGTGCAGGCAGGGATGGCAATCAGCCCCAGCATTTT. Translation gives CAWSAGRDGNQPQHF. Full variable domain (rest looked up from reference TRBV30 and TRBJ1-5): SQTIHQWPATLVQPVGSPLSLECTVEGTSNPNLYWYRQAAGRGLQLLFYSVGIGQISSEVPQNLSASRPQDRQFILSSKKLLLSDSGFYLCAWSAGRDGNQPQHFGDGTRLSIL.

This clone has a handful of counts. The chain combines TRBV29-1 with TRBJ1-3; TRBD1 might be the D (5 bases). This CDR3 has 13 residues. The germline V and J ends were trimmed by 6 bases and 2 bases, with 11 bases remaining between them. Germline V gene sequence: CDR1 SQVTM, CDR2 ANQGSEA. CDR3 DNA: TGCAGCGTCGAACCGGGACCTGGAAACACCATATATTTT. Its protein is CSVEPGPGNTIYF. The full variable domain, rest sourced from reference TRBV29-1 and TRBJ1-3, is SAVISQKPSRDICQRGTSLTIQCQVDSQVTMMFWYRQQPGQSLTLIATANQGSEATYESGFVIDKFPISRPNLTFSTLTVSNMSPEDSSIYLCSVEPGPGNTIYFGEGSWLTVV.

The V and J genes are TRBV29-1 and TRBJ2-2; TRBD1 is a possible D gene (6 bases). This CDR3 comprises 14 residues. V was shortened by 4 bases and J by 5 bases, with 14 bases between the two germline ends. The V gene's germline CDR1 is SQVTM and CDR2 ANQGSEA. This CDR3 reads CSVVAGTTTGELFF. In nucleotides, the CDR3 is TGCAGCGTTGTCGCCGGGACAACGACCGGGGAGCTGTTTTTT.

Comments on this clone: In the same sample, other DNA sequences code for this CDR3. This rearrangement joins TRBV30 to TRBJ1-2; D call uncertain. Germline lookup yields CDR1 GTSNPN and CDR2 SVGIG (reference sequence). Trimming took 0 bases from V and 4 from J, leaving 6 bases between them. The length of the CDR3 is 12 residues. This chain's CDR3 is CAWSVSPYGYTF. For the CDR3, the DNA is TGTGCCTGGAGTGTAAGCCCCTATGGCTACACCTTC. Full variable domain (rest looked up from reference TRBV30 and TRBJ1-2): SQTIHQWPATLVQPVGSPLSLECTVEGTSNPNLYWYRQAAGRGLQLLFYSVGIGQISSEVPQNLSASRPQDRQFILSSKKLLLSDSGFYLCAWSVSPYGYTFGSGTRLTVV.

V and J are TRBV7-9 and TRBJ2-1, with D possibly TRBD2 on 6 matching bases. The germline gives CDR1 SEHNR, CDR2 FQNEAQ (reference sequence). The CDR3 covers 12 residues. The germline V and J ends were trimmed by 5 bases and 15 bases, with 17 bases remaining between them. The CDR3 region is CASSPGGSQGFF. CDR3 nucleotides: TGTGCCAGCAGCCCCGGAGGGTCGCAAGGGTTCTTC.

The rearrangement uses TRBV4-2 and TRBJ2-7; D not resolved. Looked up from germline, CDR1 is LGHNA and CDR2 is YNFKEQ. V was clipped by 6 bases and J by 0 bases, with 12 bases between them. The CDR3 contains 14 residues. The CDR3 loop is CASRPGPSSYEQYF. For the CDR3, the DNA is TGTGCCAGCAGGCCCGGCCCAAGCTCCTACGAGCAGTACTTC.

The genes are TRBV30 and TRBJ1-5; no firm D call. Trimming removed 0 bases at V and 2 bases at J, with 14 bases between. Germline CDR1 and CDR2: GTSNPN and SVGIG (reference sequence). The CDR3 runs 16 residues. The CDR3 protein is CAWSVLGDVGNQPQHF. The CDR3 region has the DNA TGTGCCTGGAGTGTATTGGGAGACGTGGGCAATCAGCCCCAGCATTTT.

This chain joins TRBV27 and TRBJ2-2; D remains ambiguous. Germline V lookup: CDR1 MNHEY, CDR2 SMNVEV (reference sequence). This CDR3 region has 14 residues. V lost 11 bases to trimming and J lost 8 bases, with 21 bases between them. The CDR3 reads CAPRHGVLAGELFF. The CDR3 nucleotides are TGTGCCCCAAGACATGGGGTTTTGGCGGGGGAGCTGTTTTTT.

Remarks on this clone: Other DNA sequences within the sample encode an identical CDR3. The rearrangement links TRBV5-1 to TRBJ1-5; D is unclear. Germline V gives CDR1 SGHRS, CDR2 YFSETQ. The CDR3 spans 14 residues. Trimming removed 0 bases from V and 0 bases from J, with 4 bases in between. The CDR3 nucleotides read TGCGCCAGCAGCTTGGACGGTAGCAATCAGCCCCAGCATTTT. Protein: CASSLDGSNQPQHF.

The table lists this clone with a count of one. This chain joins TRBV25-1 and TRBJ2-7; possible D gene TRBD2, 5 bases. The germline V and J ends were trimmed by 6 bases and 13 bases, with 19 bases remaining between them. This CDR3 contains 12 residues. Germline V gene lookup returns CDR1 MGHDK and CDR2 SYGVNS. This CDR3 reads CASSPTGFSYYF. The CDR3 DNA is TGTGCCAGCAGCCCGACGGGGTTTTCTTACTACTTC.

V is TRBV30 and J is TRBJ1-3, with D tentatively TRBD1 (5 bases). Germline lookup yields CDR1 GTSNPN and CDR2 SVGIG (reference sequence). The length of the CDR3 is 12 residues. V lost 5 bases and J 4 bases, leaving 9 bases between the germline ends. CDR3 nucleotide sequence: TGTGCCTGGCAGGGAGCCGGAAACACCATATATTTT. Encoded protein: CAWQGAGNTIYF.

The chain is built from TRBV5-6 and TRBJ2-3; 10 nucleotides line up with TRBD2. The ends lost 0 bases at V and 2 bases at J; junction bases unmatched: 9. Per germline, CDR1 SGHDT and CDR2 YYEEEE. The CDR3 consists of 18 residues. CDR3 sequence (DNA): TGTGCCAGCAGCTTGGAAAATAGCGGGAGGACCCTCACAGATACGCAGTATTTT. Encoded protein: CASSLENSGRTLTDTQYF.